The 5 T cell receptor beta chains given below trace back to one sample, sequenced in a study of blood T cell repertoires in COVID-19. Clones were sequenced by immunoSEQ multiplex PCR, and TCRdb holds only the in-frame ones, with some missing. The sample has about 170,000 clones; about 89% are singletons. The sample consisted of peripheral blood. The receptors originated from an older man with acute or convalescent COVID-19.

The chain recombines TRBV13 with TRBJ1-5; D is undetermined. The V gene lost 5 bases and the J gene lost 3 bases, with 5 bases spanning the gap. The germline gives CDR1 PRHDT, CDR2 FYEKMQ (reference sequence). The CDR3 has 12 amino acids. The CDR3 reads CASSLLNQPQHF. DNA for the CDR3: TGTGCCAGCAGCCTACTCAATCAGCCCCAGCATTTT.

CDR3 protein: CSVGGLAGGRMETQYF. CDR3 in DNA: TGCAGCGTTGGTGGACTAGCGGGAGGGAGGATGGAGACCCAGTACTTC. This chain uses TRBV29-1 with TRBJ2-5; 15 nucleotides line up with TRBD2. CDR1 SQVTM and CDR2 ANQGSEA come from the germline V gene. The ends lost 4 bases at V and 5 bases at J; junction bases unmatched: 8. CDR3 length equals 16 residues.

This rearrangement joins TRBV5-1 to TRBJ2-2, with D possibly TRBD1 on 5 matching bases. With 1 base removed from V and 1 base from J, the gap between germline ends came to 5 bases. Germline CDR1 is SGHRS and CDR2 is YFSETQ. The CDR3 contains 14 residues. The CDR3 region has the DNA TGCGCCAGCAGCTTGAGGGGGAACACCGGGGAGCTGTTTTTT. Encoded protein: CASSLRGNTGELFF.

This chain uses TRBV19 with TRBJ2-2, with D uncertain. The CDR3 covers 14 residues. The germline V and J ends were trimmed by 5 bases and 2 bases, with 9 bases remaining between them. From germline, CDR1 is LNHDA and CDR2 SQIVND (reference sequence). The CDR3 nucleotides are TGTGCCAGTAGTTTCCCCGGTAACACCGGGGAGCTGTTTTTT. This gives the protein CASSFPGNTGELFF.

The chain employs TRBV9 and TRBJ2-1, with TRBD1 identical over 7 bases. The junction had 13 bases not matched to a gene; V was cut back by 3 bases and J by 4 bases. The CDR3 contains 17 residues. Per the germline V gene, CDR1 is SGDLS and CDR2 is YYNGEE. Here the CDR3 reads CASSARGPWDSYNEQFF. CDR3 DNA sequence: TGTGCCAGCAGCGCTAGGGGCCCTTGGGACAGTTACAATGAGCAGTTCTTC.